A selection of T cell receptor beta chains follows, all from one sample in a study of T cells in Graves' hyperthyroidism and ophthalmopathy. TCRdb ran MiXCR on the multiplex PCR reads and lists one entry per CDR3 protein. Of a few hundred thousand distinct CDR3 sequences in the sample, approximately 15% are singletons; the top ten hold around 7.5%. Sequenced: blood. The receptor set was obtained from a woman aged 25-40 years with Graves' hyperthyroidism. CDR3s include the opening cysteine and the closing phenylalanine or tryptophan. D genes are given only for firm matches. Rows may omit the clone size; those that give it use once, few, many or a size class.

j_call,v_call,d_call,clone_size,cdr3_nt,cdr3_aa
TRBJ2-1,TRBV11-2,TRBD2,many,TGTGCCAGCAGCCTGTTTCTGGCGGGAGTCCATGAGCAGTTCTTC,CASSLFLAGVHEQFF
TRBJ2-2,TRBV12-3/TRBV12-4,TRBD2,few,TGTGCCACCTTAGCGGGCAACACCGGGGAGCTGTTTTTT,CATLAGNTGELFF
TRBJ2-1,TRBV29-1,NA,few,TGCAGCGTTGGAAGGGGGGGGAGGGTTGTGGGTGATGAGCAGTTCTTC,CSVGRGGRVVGDEQFF
TRBJ2-3,TRBV24-1,NA,many,TGTGCCACCAGTGATTTGTCAGATACGCAGTATTTT,CATSDLSDTQYF
TRBJ2-2,TRBV28,NA,many,TGTGCCAGCAGTTCTCAGCTTGCCACCGGGGAGCTGTTTTTT,CASSSQLATGELFF
TRBJ1-5,TRBV27,TRBD1,NA,TGTGCCAGCAGTTCCCAGGGGGAGCAGCCCCAGCATTTT,CASSSQGEQPQHF
TRBJ1-1,TRBV5-4,NA,NA,TGTGCCAGCAGCTGCTACCCGGACCGGGTGGACACTGAAGCTTTCTTT,CASSCYPDRVDTEAFF
TRBJ1-5,TRBV30,TRBD1,few,TGTGCCTGGAGCTCTCCCCTGGGGGGGACAGGGGTGGTCAGCAATCAGCCCCAGCATTTT,CAWSSPLGGTGVVSNQPQHF
TRBJ2-7,TRBV5-1,TRBD1,many,TGCGCCAGCAGCTTGGAGGGGACAGGACCCTACGAGCAGTACTTC,CASSLEGTGPYEQYF
TRBJ2-7,TRBV20-1,TRBD1,many,TGCAGTGCCCTACTTCCGGGACAGCAGACCTACGAGCAGTACTTC,CSALLPGQQTYEQYF
TRBJ2-3,TRBV3-1,NA,NA,TGTGCCAGCAGCCCGACTCCCGGGAGCACAGATACGCAGTATTTT,CASSPTPGSTDTQYF
TRBJ2-3,TRBV7-3,TRBD2,many,TGTGCCAGCAGTCCGACTAGCAACGTGGCAGATACGCAGTATTTT,CASSPTSNVADTQYF
TRBJ1-5,TRBV28,NA,few,TGTGCCAGCAGTTTCCCGATTGGGACTAGCAATCAGCCCCAGCATTTT,CASSFPIGTSNQPQHF
TRBJ2-7,TRBV7-2,NA,many,TGTGCCAGCAGCACTTTATTCGGCGAGCAGTACTTC,CASSTLFGEQYF
TRBJ2-7,TRBV12-5,TRBD2,NA,TGTGCTAGTGGTTTCGCGGGGGCCTACGAGCAGTACTTC,CASGFAGAYEQYF
TRBJ2-1,TRBV6-1,NA,many,TGTGCCAGCAGTTTATCGGGAGTGAATTACAATGAGCAGTTCTTC,CASSLSGVNYNEQFF
TRBJ1-2,TRBV18,NA,few,TGTGCCAGCTCACCACCCGGACAACTCTATGACTACACCTTC,CASSPPGQLYDYTF
TRBJ2-5,TRBV28,TRBD2,NA,TGTGCCAGCAGTCATGGACTAGAGGGAGGGGAGACCCAGTACTTC,CASSHGLEGGETQYF
TRBJ1-1,TRBV12-3/TRBV12-4,NA,NA,TGTGCCAGCAGTTTAAAGGATTTTCGGGTGTGGACTGAAGCTTTCTTT,CASSLKDFRVWTEAFF
TRBJ2-7,TRBV6-1,NA,many,TGTGCCAGCCCTAGCGTCGGGGCCCCCTACGAGCAGTACTTC,CASPSVGAPYEQYF
TRBJ1-2,TRBV28,TRBD1,many,TGTGCCAGCAGTTCCTACAGGGGGCAGTCACAGAGGTACACCTTC,CASSSYRGQSQRYTF
TRBJ1-2,TRBV2,TRBD1,many,TGTGCCGGACAGGGGAAAGTATATGGCTACACCTTC,CAGQGKVYGYTF
TRBJ2-1,TRBV7-3,NA,few,TGTGCCAGCAGCTTAACGTGGGCAGATGAGCAGTTCTTC,CASSLTWADEQFF
TRBJ1-5,TRBV19,TRBD1,once,TGTGCCAGTAGAGACAGGGTACAGCAGCCCCAGCATTTT,CASRDRVQQPQHF
TRBJ2-7,TRBV6-1,TRBD1,many,TGTGCCAGCACGAGGGACAGGGTACCAATGTCCTACGAGCAGTACTTC,CASTRDRVPMSYEQYF
TRBJ1-1,TRBV12-3/TRBV12-4,TRBD1,many,TGTGCCAGTACCAAGGACAGGGGGCAGGGCACTGAAGCTTTCTTT,CASTKDRGQGTEAFF
TRBJ2-3,TRBV6-1,TRBD2,few,TGTGCCAGCAGTACTAGACTAGCGGGTCGGGCAGATACGCAGTATTTT,CASSTRLAGRADTQYF
TRBJ1-3,TRBV10-3,TRBD1,NA,TGTGCCATCAGTGAGCCAACGGGACAGATAAACACCATATATTTT,CAISEPTGQINTIYF
TRBJ1-1,TRBV3-1,NA,many,TGTGCCAGCAGCCAAGCTCCATCCACTGAAGCTTTCTTT,CASSQAPSTEAFF
TRBJ1-1,TRBV5-1,TRBD1,few,TGCGCCAGCAGCACACTAGGACAGGGCACTGAAGCTTTCTTT,CASSTLGQGTEAFF
TRBJ2-3,TRBV6-1,NA,NA,TGTGCCAGCCGGAAAGGAGTAGGGACAGATACGCAGTATTTT,CASRKGVGTDTQYF
TRBJ1-1,TRBV20-1,NA,many,TGCAGTGCTAGAGACGATGTGAACACTGAAGCTTTCTTT,CSARDDVNTEAFF
TRBJ2-1,TRBV7-9,TRBD2,NA,TGTGCCAGCAGCCCGGGAGTTAGCGGGAGCAGGGACAATGAGCAGTTCTTC,CASSPGVSGSRDNEQFF
TRBJ1-1,TRBV6-5,TRBD1,few,TGTGCCAGCAGTTACAGGACAGGGAGCGCTTTCTTT,CASSYRTGSAFF
TRBJ2-1,TRBV20-1,TRBD2,many,TGCAGTGCTAGAGAATTTCCCCGGACTAGCGGGGACAATGAGCAGTTCTTC,CSAREFPRTSGDNEQFF
TRBJ2-4,TRBV3-1,NA,many,TGTGCCAGCAGCCAAGATTTACTTGGGAAATACATTCAGTACTTC,CASSQDLLGKYIQYF
TRBJ1-2,TRBV29-1,NA,NA,TGCAGCGTTGAAGATCAGAGTTATGGCTACACCTTC,CSVEDQSYGYTF
TRBJ2-7,TRBV27,NA,many,TGTGCCAGCTCACCACCCTACGAGCAGTACTTC,CASSPPYEQYF
TRBJ2-2,TRBV7-3,NA,few,TGTGCCAGCAGCTCGGGCCTAGATGCCGGGGAGCTGTTTTTT,CASSSGLDAGELFF
TRBJ1-3,TRBV6-2/TRBV6-3,NA,many,TGTGCCAGCAGTTACTCGATGGGACCTGGAAACACCATATATTTT,CASSYSMGPGNTIYF
TRBJ1-2,TRBV5-1,TRBD1,many,TGCGCCAGCCGGGACAGGGACGACTATGGCTACACCTTC,CASRDRDDYGYTF
TRBJ2-1,TRBV5-4,TRBD2,few,TGTGCCAGCAGATCGATAGCGGGAGTGGGGGAGCAGTTCTTC,CASRSIAGVGEQFF
TRBJ2-1,TRBV19,TRBD2,NA,TGTGCCAGTAGTCGACTAGCGGGAGGCAATTCCTACAATGAGCAGTTCTTC,CASSRLAGGNSYNEQFF
TRBJ1-2,TRBV2,NA,many,TGTGCCAGCAGAGCCGACCCAACAGGTGGCTACACCTTC,CASRADPTGGYTF
TRBJ2-1,TRBV6-5,NA,many,TGTGCCAGCAGTTACTCTATCGGGGACTTGTACAATGAGCAGTTCTTC,CASSYSIGDLYNEQFF
TRBJ1-2,TRBV6-2/TRBV6-3,NA,many,TGTGCCAGCGGGGACGGAGGCTACACCTTC,CASGDGGYTF
TRBJ2-2,TRBV7-3,NA,few,TGTGCCAGCAGCTTAAGTTCAGGGCGGGAATCCGGGGAGCTGTTTTTT,CASSLSSGRESGELFF
TRBJ2-7,TRBV5-1,TRBD2,many,TGCGCCAGGGAACCGGGACTAGCGGGAGAAGCCGTCTACGAGCAGTACTTC,CAREPGLAGEAVYEQYF
TRBJ1-5,TRBV19,TRBD1,NA,TGTGCCAGTAGTATTCTGGGGGGACAGCCACCCGGGGATCAGCCCCAGCATTTT,CASSILGGQPPGDQPQHF
TRBJ2-3,TRBV20-1,TRBD2,many,TGCAGTGCTAGAGTGCTAGCGGGAGGGCCCCCAGATACGCAGTATTTT,CSARVLAGGPPDTQYF
TRBJ2-1,TRBV7-2,NA,NA,TGTGCCAGCAGCTCTCCGGGACGTTGGGATGAGCAGTTCTTC,CASSSPGRWDEQFF
TRBJ1-6,TRBV6-5,NA,few,TGTGCCAGCAGTTACGCTAGCTCCTATAATTCACCCCTCCACTTT,CASSYASSYNSPLHF
TRBJ2-7,TRBV5-1,NA,many,TGCGCCAGCAGCTTTGACACCTACGAGCAGTACTTC,CASSFDTYEQYF
TRBJ2-5,TRBV29-1,TRBD2,many,TGCAGCGTGGGAACTAAGACTAGCGGCCAAGAGACCCAGTACTTC,CSVGTKTSGQETQYF
TRBJ2-3,TRBV5-1,TRBD2,many,TGCGCCAGCAGCCTTCCCGGGACTAGCGAGTATTTT,CASSLPGTSEYF
TRBJ2-7,TRBV20-1,NA,once,TGCAGTGCCCCAGCGAGCTCCTACGAGCAGTACTTC,CSAPASSYEQYF